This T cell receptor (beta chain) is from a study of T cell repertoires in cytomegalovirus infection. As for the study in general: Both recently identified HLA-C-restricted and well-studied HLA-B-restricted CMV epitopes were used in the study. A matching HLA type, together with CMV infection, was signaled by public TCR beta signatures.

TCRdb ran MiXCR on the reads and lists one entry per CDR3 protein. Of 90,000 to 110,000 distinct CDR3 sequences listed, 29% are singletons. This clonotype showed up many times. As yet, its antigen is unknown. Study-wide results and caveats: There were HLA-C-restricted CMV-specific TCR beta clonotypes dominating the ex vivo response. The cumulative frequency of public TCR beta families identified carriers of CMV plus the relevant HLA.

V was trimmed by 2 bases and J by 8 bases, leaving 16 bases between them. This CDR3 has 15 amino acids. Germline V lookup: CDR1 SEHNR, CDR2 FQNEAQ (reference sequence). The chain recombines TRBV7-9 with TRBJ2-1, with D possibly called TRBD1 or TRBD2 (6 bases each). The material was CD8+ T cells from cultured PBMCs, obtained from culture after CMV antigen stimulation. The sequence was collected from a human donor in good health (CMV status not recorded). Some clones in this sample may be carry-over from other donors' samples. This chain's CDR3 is CASSLLGGTGDEQFF. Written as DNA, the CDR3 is TGTGCCAGCAGCTTATTAGGGGGGACTGGGGATGAGCAGTTCTTC. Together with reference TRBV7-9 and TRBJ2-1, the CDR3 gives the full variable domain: DTGVSQNPRHKITKRGQNVTFRCDPISEHNRLYWYRQTLGQGPEFLTYFQNEAQLEKSRLLSDRFSAERPKGSFSTLEIQRTEQGDSAMYLCASSLLGGTGDEQFFGPGTRLTVL.